Listed here are 16 T cell receptor beta chains from one sample, sequenced in a study of breast tumors, draining lymph nodes, adjacent tissues. TCRdb re-analysed the multiplex PCR reads in MiXCR, keeping a single row per CDR3 protein. Counted here are more than 20,000 distinct CDR3 sequences, around 25% occurring once; the ten biggest clones make up around an eighth. The sample was breast tumor tissue. The receptors shown here come from a female donor with breast cancer. Some clones in this sample may be carry-over from other donors' samples.

In this sample, this clonotype turned up many times. The chain employs TRBV5-5 and TRBJ1-3; D may be TRBD1 (5 bases). The CDR3 covers 15 residues. V lost 4 bases, J lost 1 base, and 12 bases lay in between. CDR1 is SGHKS, CDR2 YYEKEE, per germline (reference sequence). The CDR3 sequence is CASSPYRSSGNTIYF. The CDR3 DNA sequence: TGTGCCAGCAGCCCTTACAGGAGTTCTGGAAACACCATATATTTT.

On this clonotype itself: An end of the junction does not agree with germline; a read error may underlie this. The chain couples TRBV3-1 to TRBJ1-5, with D maybe TRBD1 (5 bases). CDR3 length: 14 residues. In germline, CDR1 is LGHDT, CDR2 YNNKEL (reference sequence). Here the CDR3 DNA reads TGTGCCAGCAGCCAAGCCGGGGGTAATCGGCCCCAGCATTTT. Translation gives CASSQAGGNRPQHF.

At least ten counts were recorded for this clonotype. V gene TRBV27 combines with J gene TRBJ2-7; 11 bases line up with TRBD2. Germline loops: CDR1 MNHEY, CDR2 SMNVEV (reference sequence). V trimming: 0 bases; J trimming: 2 bases; junction bases outside the gene matches: 9. The CDR3 loop spans 18 amino acids. This chain's CDR3 is CASSLSIPSGRSAYEQYF. The CDR3 bases are TGTGCCAGCAGTTTATCGATTCCTAGCGGGAGGTCCGCCTACGAGCAGTACTTC.

CDR3 sequence reads: CACGLGSVSEQYF. The CDR3 DNA reads TGTGCCTGCGGCTTGGGTAGCGTGTCTGAGCAGTACTTC. This chain joins TRBV5-4 and TRBJ2-7; possible D gene TRBD2, 5 bases. The CDR3 sequence is 13 residues long. Trimming left V 10 bases short and J 7 bases short, with 21 bases between. The germline V gene encodes CDR1 SGHNT and CDR2 YYREEE (reference sequence).

This clonotype was picked up a small number of times. This sequence may be a read error, since a much larger clone differs from it by one base. The V call is TRBV11-2, the J call TRBJ2-7; D is ambiguous. There are 13 residues in the CDR3. Per the germline V gene, CDR1 is SGHAT and CDR2 is FQNNGV. The V and J ends lost 5 bases and 7 bases respectively, with 15 bases between them. DNA of the CDR3: TGTGCCAGCAGCCCAGGTGGAGCCCGGGAGCAGTACTTC. Encoded protein: CASSPGGAREQYF.

This clonotype was detected ten times or more. CDR3 sequence (DNA): TGCAGTGCACCCCTCAGGACTAGGTCCCACAATGAGCAGTTCTTC. Protein sequence: CSAPLRTRSHNEQFF. V is TRBV20-1 and J is TRBJ2-1; 7 bases align to TRBD2. J lost 5 bases, V lost 6 bases, and 13 bases had no gene match. The CDR3 totals 15 residues. Germline loops: CDR1 DFQATT, CDR2 SNEGSKA (reference sequence).

This clonotype has a count of ten or more. The chain links TRBV5-1 to TRBJ2-3; D is unresolved. Germline CDR1 is SGHRS and CDR2 is YFSETQ. This CDR3 contains 14 residues. V was clipped by 0 bases and J by 2 bases, with 7 bases between them. The CDR3 protein is CASSLAPTTDTQYF. DNA for the CDR3: TGCGCCAGCAGCTTGGCCCCTACCACAGATACGCAGTATTTT.

This clonotype appeared many times. This sequence joins TRBV12-5 and TRBJ2-2, with a weak D call TRBD1 (5 bases). The CDR3 contains 13 residues. Trimming took 7 bases from V and 6 from J, leaving 12 bases between them. Germline CDR1 reads LGHNT; CDR2 reads FRNRAP. DNA of the CDR3: TGTGCTAGTGCCCCTCAGGGCGCCGGGGAGCTGTTTTTT. It specifies CASAPQGAGELFF.

CDR3 DNA sequence: TGTGCCATCAGTTTTATCGGGGATGAGCAGTTCTTC. Its translation is CAISFIGDEQFF. V is TRBV10-3 and J is TRBJ2-1; D may be TRBD2 (5 bases). Trimming took off 5 bases at V and 8 bases at J, with 10 bases between the two ends. The CDR3 runs 12 residues. CDR1 is ENHRY and CDR2 is SYGVKD in the germline V gene.

This clonotype has at least ten counts. The V gene is TRBV30, the J gene TRBJ1-5; 7 nucleotides match TRBD1. Germline V gene sequence: CDR1 GTSNPN, CDR2 SVGIG (reference sequence). The CDR3 is made up of 13 amino acids. V was pared by 5 bases and J by 6 bases, with 7 bases of the junction left unmatched. The CDR3 DNA follows: TGTGCCTGGGCAGACAGGGCTGGTCAGCCCCAGCATTTT. Protein product: CAWADRAGQPQHF. The complete variable domain, with remaining parts taken from reference TRBV30 and TRBJ1-5, reads SQTIHQWPATLVQPVGSPLSLECTVEGTSNPNLYWYRQAAGRGLQLLFYSVGIGQISSEVPQNLSASRPQDRQFILSSKKLLLSDSGFYLCAWADRAGQPQHFGDGTRLSIL.

As DNA, the CDR3 is TGCGCCAGCAGCGCCACAGGGCTCACTGAAGCTTTCTTT. As protein: CASSATGLTEAFF. The V gene is TRBV5-1, the J gene TRBJ1-1, with D tentatively TRBD1 (6 bases). The germline V gene encodes CDR1 SGHRS and CDR2 YFSETQ. V was trimmed by 4 bases and J by 4 bases, leaving 11 bases between them. CDR3 length: 13 residues.

Details on this clonotype: Since a much larger clone is just one base distant, this may be a read error. The chain has TRBV5-4 and TRBJ2-3; a possible D gene is TRBD2 (6 bases). The CDR3 consists of 16 residues. CDR1 and CDR2 (germline): SGHNT, YYREEE (reference sequence). As DNA, the CDR3 is TGTGCCAGCAGCTTGGATTTAGCGGCTAGCACAGATGCGCAGTATTTT. Its protein is CASSLDLAASTDAQYF.

This clonotype was seen ten or more times. This chain connects TRBV10-3 to TRBJ2-5, with D possibly TRBD1 on 5 matching bases. The germline CDR1 and CDR2 sequences are ENHRY and SYGVKD. V was pared by 4 bases and J by 2 bases, with 17 bases between. CDR3 length: 16 residues. The CDR3 DNA is TGTGCCATCAGTGGGTCGGGCAGGGTTACGCAAGAGACCCAGTACTTC. Its protein is CAISGSGRVTQETQYF.

This clonotype was observed many times. The CDR3 region has the DNA TGTGCCAGCCAGGGCACCCCGAACACCGGGGAGCTGTTTTTT. It is translated as CASQGTPNTGELFF. The V gene is TRBV3-1, the J gene TRBJ2-2, with a tentative D call TRBD1 (5 bases). The CDR3 totals 14 residues. The germline V and J ends were trimmed by 8 bases and 0 bases, with 10 bases remaining between them. From germline, CDR1 is LGHDT and CDR2 YNNKEL (reference sequence).

This clonotype was counted ten times or more. Its ends do not fully match the called genes, so a read error is possible. This chain links TRBV20-1 with TRBJ1-5; no reliable D call. This CDR3 is built from 14 residues. CDR1 is DFQATT and CDR2 is SNEGSKA in the germline V gene (reference sequence). The CDR3 DNA sequence: TGCAGTGCTCGAGAGTCGGGCCTCCTGGGACCCCAGCATTTT. Translating gives CSARESGLLGPQHF.

The rearrangement joins TRBV5-4 to TRBJ2-5; TRBD2 agrees at 8 bases. CDR1 is SGHNT and CDR2 is YYREEE in the germline V gene (reference sequence). The trim removed 0 bases at V and 5 bases at J, leaving 9 bases unmatched. The CDR3 length is 16 residues. The CDR3 DNA reads as TGTGCCAGCAGCTTGGGACTAGCGCGCTCCGGGGAGACCCAGTACTTC. Amino acid sequence: CASSLGLARSGETQYF.